The sequence of this TCR beta chain was determined in a study of early T cells in non-severe SARS-CoV-2 infection (dated by TCRdb to the early 2020s). Describing the broader study: Because TCR sequencing relied on bulk RNA taken from unsorted whole blood, pairing of alpha and beta chains was not possible. Overall study results and their limits: VDJdb matching was skewed toward anti-spike CD8 responses and likely underestimated virus-specific expansions, missing private and CD4 specificities.

Libraries were constructed by 5' RACE. The sample was run on a NextSeq 500. In the TCR library protocol, unique molecular identifiers were attached to individual cDNA molecules to correct for PCR bias and sequencing error. Both TCR alpha and beta chains were sequenced, and tight co-correlation was observed between alpha and beta sequence abundances in each sample. The authors' pipeline ran thus. Decombinator V4 was used to annotate TCR sequences for V gene, J gene and CDR3. TCRs were defined as expanded if a significant change between any two time points was detected under a Poisson model with p below 0.0001. TCR abundances were normalised to the total number of TCRs sequenced in each sample and reported as counts per million. TRAV1-2 paired with TRAJ12, TRAJ20 or TRAJ33 defined MAIT TCRs, while TRAV10 paired with TRAJ18 defined iNKT TCRs. VDJdb, accessed 1 November 2021, was searched for CMV, EBV and SARS-CoV-2 annotated TCRs, with TCRs annotated for multiple antigens excluded. In-frame beta chains were kept once TCRdb had trimmed the public reads at Q25 with fastp and called clones with MiXCR. Entries are consolidated by CDR3 protein sequence, retaining the most common genes and DNA. The V and J calls come from TCRdb's annotation, not from the publication. The sample table shows some 71,000 distinct CDR3 sequences, and about 9% are seen once. The ten largest clones add up to about 6.1% of the sample.

As regards this clonotype: The target of this receptor is not known. The junction departs from the called germline gene at one end, perhaps through a read error.

For CDR1 and CDR2, the germline V gene (reference sequence) lists MNHNY and SVGAGI. Spanning cysteine to phenylalanine, the CDR3 consists of 15 amino acids. Just the 45-base CDR3 DNA is kept, in frame starting at base 1. The study was a case-control design nested within a healthcare worker cohort in London, UK, with weekly nasopharyngeal swab PCR tests and blood sampling. Healthcare workers were recruited during the week of the UK lockdown, between 23 and 31 March 2020, and followed weekly for up to roughly 15 weeks. Sequencing was done on a sample of whole blood. This clonotype was obtained from an adult who was a healthcare worker with PCR-confirmed SARS-CoV-2 infection or an uninfected control (not recorded which). The chain is made from TRBV6-6 and TRBJ2-7; the central 13 bases match TRBD2. The CDR3 has the sequence CVSRPGLAGVGPFHF. The DNA sequence is TGTGTCAGCAGGCCCGGACTAGCGGGAGTCGGTCCCTTTCACTTC.